This entry lists 27 T cell receptor beta chains sequenced from one sample in a study of shared clonotypes between healthy human individuals. The method was immunoSEQ multiplex PCR; TCRdb's version includes in-frame clones alone and lacks a portion of them. The sample consists of a few hundred thousand clones, more than 75% of them appearing once. The sample was memory CD8+ T cells sorted from blood. Subset defined: CD45RO+ cells pooled with CCR7-negative TemRA cells. These receptors originate from a man aged 18 to 30 in good health.

J is TRBJ2-1 and V is TRBV2, with D hard to call. CDR1 and CDR2 from the germline V gene are SNHLY and FYNNEI. This CDR3 spans 10 amino acids. The V end lost 3 bases, the J end lost 9 bases, and 3 bases lay between the germline ends. The CDR3 coding sequence is TGTGCCAGCAGTGAGCTTGAGCAGTTCTTC. Its protein product is CASSELEQFF. Drawing the rest from reference TRBV2 and TRBJ2-1, the complete variable domain is EPEVTQTPSHQVTQMGQEVILRCVPISNHLYFYWYRQILGQKVEFLVSFYNNEISEKSEIFDDQFSVERPDGSNFTLKIRSTKLEDSAMYFCASSELEQFFGPGTRLTVL.

V usage is TRBV5-1 and J usage is TRBJ2-2; 14 positions match TRBD2. Germline CDR1 and CDR2: SGHRS and YFSETQ. The CDR3 is 18 residues long. After removal of 4 bases from V and 0 bases from J, the junction contained 5 bases not matched to a gene. This CDR3 is CASSMGLAGAANTGELFF. The CDR3 DNA is TGCGCCAGCAGCATGGGACTAGCGGGGGCCGCGAACACCGGGGAGCTGTTTTTT. The full variable domain, with the rest looked up from reference TRBV5-1 and TRBJ2-2, is KAGVTQTPRYLIKTRGQQVTLSCSPISGHRSVSWYQQTPGQGLQFLFEYFSETQRNKGNFPGRFSGRQFSNSRSEMNVSTLELGDSALYLCASSMGLAGAANTGELFFGEGSRLTVL.

J is TRBJ2-3 and V is TRBV6-1, with no clear D. This CDR3 contains 12 residues. The germline V gene has CDR1 MNHNS and CDR2 SASEGT. The ends were cut back, 10 bases at V and 0 bases at J, with 8 bases in the middle. The CDR3, as DNA: TGTGCCACCTACCACAGCACAGATACGCAGTATTTT. Amino acids: CATYHSTDTQYF.

The chain couples TRBV19 to TRBJ1-2; no definite D call. Per germline, CDR1 LNHDA and CDR2 SQIVND (reference sequence). The V end was cut by 2 bases, the J end by 5 bases, with 12 bases between. There are 14 residues in the CDR3. CDR3 coding DNA: TGTGCCAGTAGTATACCCAACATGAAGTATGGCTACACCTTC. Translation gives CASSIPNMKYGYTF.

The chain has TRBV13 and TRBJ1-1; 7 bases align to TRBD1. The length of the CDR3 is 16 residues. Germline V gene data show CDR1 as PRHDT and CDR2 as FYEKMQ (reference sequence). Unmatched junction bases numbered 11, after V lost 5 bases and J lost 2 bases. The CDR3 protein is CASSPRQGRVNTEAFF. Here the CDR3 DNA reads TGTGCCAGCAGCCCTCGACAGGGAAGGGTCAACACTGAAGCTTTCTTT.

The chain employs TRBV7-8 and TRBJ1-2; weak D call: TRBD1 (6 bases). Trimming pared 1 base from V and 4 bases from J, leaving 13 bases between. Per germline, CDR1 SGHVS and CDR2 FQNEAQ. This CDR3 is 15 amino acids long. This CDR3 reads CASSLGPRGPYGYTF. The DNA for the CDR3 is TGTGCCAGCAGCTTAGGGCCCAGGGGCCCCTATGGCTACACCTTC.

CDR3 DNA sequence: TGTGCCAGCAGCGGCCGGGACAGGGATTGGGAGCAGTACTTC. This encodes CASSGRDRDWEQYF. The chain has TRBV9 and TRBJ2-7; 9 bases match TRBD1. Trimming at V came to 3 bases and at J to 7 bases, leaving 8 bases not matched to a gene. Germline loops: CDR1 SGDLS, CDR2 YYNGEE. The CDR3 is 14 amino acids. Filled out from reference TRBV9 and TRBJ2-7, the complete variable domain reads DSGVTQTPKHLITATGQRVTLRCSPRSGDLSVYWYQQSLDQGLQFLIQYYNGEERAKGNILERFSAQQFPDLHSELNLSSLELGDSALYFCASSGRDRDWEQYFGPGTRLTVT.

The chain is built from TRBV2 and TRBJ1-5, with 7 bases matching TRBD1. Germline CDR1 SNHLY, CDR2 FYNNEI. J gave up 0 bases and V 5 bases, and 16 bases lay outside the gene matches. This CDR3 is built from 19 residues. Here the CDR3 reads CASSTGAAPNIYSNQPQHF. The CDR3 nucleotides read TGTGCCAGCAGTACAGGGGCAGCCCCCAATATATATAGCAATCAGCCCCAGCATTTT.

The J gene is TRBJ2-2, the V gene TRBV27; possibly TRBD1 or TRBD2 for D (5 bases each). Trimming left V 8 bases short and J 2 bases short, with 21 bases between. Germline CDR1 and CDR2: MNHEY and SMNVEV (reference sequence). The CDR3 totals 17 residues. The chain's CDR3 is CASSLRLGTDNTGELFF. The CDR3 bases are TGTGCCAGCTCCTTACGGTTGGGGACGGACAACACCGGGGAGCTGTTTTTT.

This chain joins TRBV29-1 and TRBJ2-1; TRBD1 or TRBD2 may be the D gene (5 bases each). Germline CDR1 and CDR2: SQVTM and ANQGSEA. The CDR3 covers 15 residues. The germline V and J ends were trimmed by 5 bases and 7 bases, with 21 bases remaining between them. CDR3 nucleotide sequence: TGCAGCGTTTTGGGACGGGACGCAAAGTGGAATGAGCAGTTCTTC. It yields the protein CSVLGRDAKWNEQFF.

The chain couples TRBV27 to TRBJ2-7; 9 bases match TRBD1. The CDR3 covers 16 residues. Germline CDR1 and CDR2: MNHEY and SMNVEV (reference sequence). V lost 5 bases, J lost 3 bases, and 11 bases stayed unmatched. CDR3 in amino acids: CASSQIPGQGLYEQYF. CDR3 DNA sequence: TGTGCCAGCAGTCAAATACCGGGACAGGGCCTCTACGAGCAGTACTTC.

The chain carries TRBV4-3 and TRBJ1-5; TRBD1 matches 8 bases. Per the germline V gene, CDR1 is LGHNA and CDR2 is YSLEER. Trimming took 0 bases from V and 4 from J; bases not matched to a gene: 2. The CDR3 loop spans 15 amino acids. CDR3 coding DNA: TGCGCCAGCAGCCAAGATAGGGACAGGAATCAGCCCCAGCATTTT. Protein sequence: CASSQDRDRNQPQHF.

The chain has TRBV9 and TRBJ2-2; D might be TRBD1 (5 bases). CDR1 is SGDLS, CDR2 YYNGEE, per germline. V was pared by 4 bases and J by 3 bases, with 16 bases between. There are 16 residues in the CDR3. The CDR3 is CASSPTGLGYTGELFF. CDR3 sequence (DNA): TGTGCCAGCAGCCCAACAGGTCTGGGTTACACCGGGGAGCTGTTTTTT.

This clone appeared a single time. The chain employs TRBV13 and TRBJ1-2; TRBD1 aligns across 8 bases. CDR1 is PRHDT and CDR2 is FYEKMQ in the germline V gene (reference sequence). CDR3 length equals 15 residues. V lost 3 bases, J lost 1 base, and 4 bases stayed unmatched. The CDR3 region is CASSFGTGLNYGYTF. CDR3 DNA sequence: TGTGCCAGCAGCTTCGGGACAGGTCTTAACTATGGCTACACCTTC.

The chain is built from TRBV13 and TRBJ2-2, with D possibly TRBD1 on 5 matching bases. CDR3 length: 13 residues. V lost 1 base and J 6 bases, leaving 6 bases between the germline ends. Looked up from germline, CDR1 is PRHDT and CDR2 is FYEKMQ (reference sequence). The CDR3 loop is CASSLVGPGELFF. For the CDR3, the DNA is TGTGCCAGCAGCTTAGTGGGGCCCGGGGAGCTGTTTTTT.

This chain joins TRBV11-2 and TRBJ2-5, with 9 bases identical to TRBD1. Germline V CDR1 and CDR2: SGHAT, FQNNGV. The V and J ends lost 5 bases and 4 bases, in that order; junction bases with no gene match: 8. This CDR3 is built from 15 residues. In DNA, the CDR3 is TGTGCCAGCAGCGAGCGGACAGGGGCACTAGAGACCCAGTACTTC. Amino acid sequence: CASSERTGALETQYF.

This clone showed up just once. The chain joins TRBV12-5 to TRBJ2-7; 12 bases match TRBD1. Germline CDR1 is LGHNT and CDR2 is FRNRAP. The CDR3 has 14 residues. Trimming at V came to 5 bases and at J to 5 bases, leaving 4 bases not matched to a gene. The CDR3 nucleotides read TGTGCTAGTGGTCCGGGACAGGGGGCCGACGAGCAGTACTTC. Translated, it gives CASGPGQGADEQYF.

Ten or more counts support this clone. V usage is TRBV10-3 and J usage is TRBJ1-1; possible D gene TRBD1, 6 bases. The germline V gene has CDR1 ENHRY and CDR2 SYGVKD. The CDR3 spans 16 residues. Trimming took off 4 bases at V and 1 base at J, with 16 bases between the two ends. CDR3 nucleotide sequence: TGTGCCATCAGTGTACCACAGGGATCGGGGAACACTGAAGCTTTCTTT. This translates into CAISVPQGSGNTEAFF.

The gene calls are TRBV27 and TRBJ2-7, with TRBD2 identical over 9 bases. V lost 5 bases to trimming and J lost 2 bases; unmatched junction nucleotides: 13. From germline, CDR1 is MNHEY and CDR2 SMNVEV (reference sequence). The CDR3 is made up of 17 amino acids. The CDR3 here is CASSPLAGGPSPYEQYF. Here the CDR3 DNA reads TGTGCCAGCAGTCCCCTGGCGGGAGGGCCCTCGCCCTACGAGCAGTACTTC.

The chain combines TRBV7-4 with TRBJ2-3, with 10 positions matching TRBD2. This CDR3 is 14 amino acids long. Per germline, CDR1 SGHVT and CDR2 SQSDAQ. After removal of 8 bases from V and 1 base from J, the junction contained 3 bases not matched to a gene. The CDR3 is CASGLADRTDTQYF. The CDR3 DNA reads TGTGCCAGCGGACTAGCGGATCGCACAGATACGCAGTATTTT.

The sample holds one count of this clone. The chain joins TRBV2 to TRBJ2-3, with TRBD2 identical over 13 bases. Germline loops: CDR1 SNHLY, CDR2 FYNNEI. Trimming cost V 6 bases and J 4 bases; bases outside gene matches: 1. The CDR3 extends over 14 amino acids. The CDR3, as DNA: TGTGCCAGCAGGGGGACTAGCGGGGCAGATACGCAGTATTTT. It specifies CASRGTSGADTQYF.

The V and J genes are TRBV27 and TRBJ2-1; D is unresolved. This CDR3 spans 14 amino acids. The germline V gene has CDR1 MNHEY and CDR2 SMNVEV (reference sequence). The germline V and J ends were trimmed by 4 bases and 4 bases, with 11 bases remaining between them. CDR3: CASSSPNVYNEQFF. CDR3 sequence (DNA): TGTGCCAGCAGTTCCCCAAACGTATACAATGAGCAGTTCTTC.

This rearrangement joins TRBV27 to TRBJ1-4; tentatively, D is TRBD1 (5 bases). The CDR3 length is 16 residues. Germline V gene lookup returns CDR1 MNHEY and CDR2 SMNVEV (reference sequence). V lost 5 bases and J 0 bases, leaving 13 bases between the germline ends. The CDR3 nucleotides read TGTGCCAGCAGTCCCTTGAGGGGTGCAACTAATGAAAAACTGTTTTTT. Translation gives CASSPLRGATNEKLFF. Full variable domain (remainder filled in from reference TRBV27 and TRBJ1-4): EAQVTQNPRYLITVTGKKLTVTCSQNMNHEYMSWYRQDPGLGLRQIYYSMNVEVTDKGDVPEGYKVSRKEKRNFPLILESPSPNQTSLYFCASSPLRGATNEKLFFGSGTQLSVL.

The chain employs TRBV9 and TRBJ1-1, with D uncertain. Trimming shortened V by 8 bases and J by 0 bases, and 14 bases separated the two germline ends. The CDR3 extends over 14 amino acids. From germline, CDR1 is SGDLS and CDR2 YYNGEE. CDR3 in amino acids: CASTPPPMNTEAFF. In DNA form, the CDR3 reads TGTGCCAGTACTCCTCCCCCCATGAACACTGAAGCTTTCTTT.

The V and J genes are TRBV5-4 and TRBJ1-5; 8 positions agree with TRBD1. The V and J ends lost 2 bases and 5 bases, in that order; junction bases with no gene match: 3. CDR1 is SGHNT and CDR2 is YYREEE in the germline V gene (reference sequence). The CDR3 runs 14 residues. CDR3 protein: CASSFQGADQPQHF. CDR3 in DNA: TGTGCCAGCAGCTTTCAGGGGGCTGATCAGCCCCAGCATTTT.

The chain joins TRBV2 to TRBJ1-5; D may be TRBD1 (5 bases). Trimming left V 1 base short and J 3 bases short, with 7 bases between. CDR1 is SNHLY and CDR2 is FYNNEI in the germline V gene. The CDR3 is 14 amino acids. The CDR3 DNA is TGTGCCAGCAGTGAAGAGGGGACCAATCAGCCCCAGCATTTT. Protein product: CASSEEGTNQPQHF.

The rearrangement links TRBV27 to TRBJ1-3; D unresolved. V was shortened by 6 bases and J by 2 bases, with 8 bases between the two germline ends. Germline values: CDR1 MNHEY, CDR2 SMNVEV (reference sequence). The CDR3 extends over 13 amino acids. CDR3 in amino acids: CASSSHPGNTIYF. CDR3 sequence (DNA): TGTGCCAGCAGCTCCCACCCTGGAAACACCATATATTTT.